This passage covers 13 T cell receptor beta chains from one sample sequenced in a study of T-cell memory formation after mild COVID-19. In TCRdb, the 5' RACE reads were re-called with MiXCR into one record per CDR3 protein. The sample shows about 350,000 distinct CDR3 sequences, roughly an eighth of them seen only once. Sequencing input: PBMCs or a T cell subset sorted from them (not recorded which). These receptors were taken from a man younger than 35 who had mild COVID-19 (a few samples of this study predate the infection). Cell type and time point are not known.

The rearrangement joins TRBV3-1 to TRBJ1-2; TRBD1 is a possible D gene (5 bases). The CDR3 spans 17 residues. V was shortened by 2 bases and J by 4 bases, with 20 bases between the two germline ends. Per the germline V gene, CDR1 is LGHDT and CDR2 is YNNKEL (reference sequence). The CDR3 is CASSQFIGHLGGYGYTF. The CDR3 DNA is TGTGCCAGCAGCCAATTTATAGGGCACCTGGGGGGCTATGGCTACACCTTC.

This clonotype was observed a few times. This rearrangement joins TRBV21-1 to TRBJ1-1; TRBD1 is taken as the D call from the table, unchecked against the DNA. TRBV21-1 is marked as a pseudogene. CDR3 length: 16 amino acids. The CDR3 loop is CASSKEKSRDRTEAFF. The CDR3 DNA sequence: TGTGCCAGCAGCAAAGAAAAATCCAGGGACAGGACTGAAGCTTTCTTT.

This clonotype was counted a few times. Its ends do not fully match the called genes, so a read error is possible. The chain uses TRBV7-2 and TRBJ2-3; D uncertain. From germline, CDR1 is SGHTA and CDR2 FQGNSA. There are 12 residues in the CDR3. The CDR3 DNA reads TGTGCCAGCATCTTAGTAGGGAATACGCAGTATTTT. This gives the protein CASILVGNTQYF.

At least ten counts were recorded for this clonotype. The CDR3 DNA sequence: TGTGCCAGCAGCCCCGTGGACGAGCAGTACTTC. It yields the protein CASSPVDEQYF. The chain carries TRBV5-6 and TRBJ2-7; D is unresolved. The CDR3 has 11 amino acids. Per germline, CDR1 SGHDT and CDR2 YYEEEE. Trimming removed 4 bases at V and 5 bases at J, with 7 bases between.

J is TRBJ1-1 and V is TRBV6-6; no reliable D call. The germline V and J ends were trimmed by 5 bases and 5 bases, with 9 bases remaining between them. CDR1 is MNHNY, CDR2 SVGAGI, per germline (reference sequence). The CDR3 consists of 12 residues. CDR3 in DNA: TGTGCCAGCAGTGAGGTCCCAACTGAAGCTTTCTTT. It is translated as CASSEVPTEAFF.

This clonotype was recorded many times. The rearrangement joins TRBV29-1 to TRBJ2-1, with 9 nucleotides matching TRBD1. The CDR3 runs to 14 residues. The V gene end was trimmed by 6 bases and the J gene end by 6 bases; junction bases not matched to a gene: 9. The V gene's germline CDR1 is SQVTM and CDR2 ANQGSEA. CDR3 nucleotide sequence: TGCAGCGTCGTTCCGGGACAGGGACCCAATGAGCAGTTCTTC. Translation gives CSVVPGQGPNEQFF.

This clonotype was observed a few times. This chain uses TRBV29-1 with TRBJ2-3; D perhaps matches TRBD2 (6 bases). Trimming left V 7 bases short and J 5 bases short, with 10 bases between. The CDR3 length is 11 residues. Germline V gene sequence: CDR1 SQVTM, CDR2 ANQGSEA. Here the CDR3 reads CSAGSLDTQYF. The DNA of the CDR3 is TGCAGCGCCGGGAGTCTAGATACGCAGTATTTT.

This clonotype was seen a few times. V usage is TRBV24-1 and J usage is TRBJ2-3; perhaps TRBD1 as D (5 bases). Trimming shortened V by 4 bases and J by 2 bases, and 9 bases separated the two germline ends. Germline CDR1 is KGHDR and CDR2 is SFDVKD. This CDR3 is 14 amino acids long. The CDR3 region is CATSDGHLTDTQYF. Here the CDR3 DNA reads TGTGCCACCAGTGACGGACACCTCACAGATACGCAGTATTTT.

This chain joins TRBV12-3 or TRBV12-4 and TRBJ2-1, with TRBD1 matching over 9 bases. J gave up 6 bases and V 3 bases, and 9 bases lay outside the gene matches. There are 16 residues in the CDR3. The CDR3 nucleotides are TGTGCCAGCAGTTTTTCCGGACAGGGGTTTATCAATGAGCAGTTCTTC. It encodes CASSFSGQGFINEQFF.

This clonotype was detected only a few times. The genes are TRBV18 and TRBJ1-1; D is uncertain. Germline V gene lookup returns CDR1 KGHSH and CDR2 LQKENI. V dropped 0 bases and J dropped 8 bases, with 10 bases sitting between them. The CDR3 is 13 residues long. The CDR3 region has the DNA TGTGCCAGCTCACCACCGGCGCCCGCCGAAGCTTTCTTT. It translates to CASSPPAPAEAFF.

This clonotype occurred a few times. This sequence joins TRBV5-1 and TRBJ1-1, with D possibly being TRBD1 (6 bases). CDR1 SGHRS and CDR2 YFSETQ come from the germline V gene. The CDR3 extends over 15 amino acids. V was pared by 4 bases and J by 3 bases, with 16 bases between. The DNA for the CDR3 is TGCGCCAGCAGCCGGGTGCTAGGGGGGGACACTGAAGCTTTCTTT. It translates to CASSRVLGGDTEAFF.

Only a few counts were recorded for this clonotype. The chain employs TRBV20-1 and TRBJ2-7; TRBD2 might be the D (6 bases). Between the trimmed V and J ends, which lost 6 bases and 2 bases, there was a span of 20 bases. The CDR3 sequence is 15 residues long. Germline loops: CDR1 DFQATT, CDR2 SNEGSKA (reference sequence). The CDR3, as DNA: TGCAGTGCCAGAACCGGGGGTTCCCTCACCTACGAGCAGTACGTC. This gives the protein CSARTGGSLTYEQYV.

This clonotype showed up just a few times. This sequence joins TRBV5-6 and TRBJ2-1; a possible D gene is TRBD1 (5 bases). The CDR3 contains 13 residues. Germline values: CDR1 SGHDT, CDR2 YYEEEE. V was clipped by 1 base and J by 6 bases, with 8 bases between them. Here the CDR3 DNA reads TGTGCCAGCAGCTTGCGAAGGGGCAATGAGCAGTTCTTC. Translated: CASSLRRGNEQFF.